This passage covers 7 T cell receptor beta chains from one sample sequenced in a study of beta chain features in type 1 diabetes. Sequencing targeted expressed TCRB transcripts, as all isolated RNA had been reverse transcribed. Libraries were prepared by immunoSEQ multiplex PCR; TCRdb keeps only in-frame clonotypes and omits some of them. The sample gives approximately 100,000 clones, approximately 37% of which show up once; 0.065% is in the top ten. Sequences were obtained from stem cell memory CD4+ T cells from blood. The receptors shown here come from a woman aged 18-29 years in good health.

The gene calls are TRBV4-1 and TRBJ1-5; TRBD1 matches at 7 bases. Trimming took 6 bases from V and 2 from J; bases not matched to a gene: 7. This CDR3 has 15 residues. Germline V lookup: CDR1 MGHRA, CDR2 YSYEKL. CDR3 nucleotides: TGCGCCAGCAGACCGACAGGGTTAGGCAATCAGCCCCAGCATTTT. As protein: CASRPTGLGNQPQHF.

The chain's CDR3 is CASSFIRGDEQFF. CDR3 nucleotides: TGTGCCAGCAGCTTCATTCGGGGTGATGAGCAGTTCTTC. The J gene is TRBJ2-1, the V gene TRBV7-2, with a tentative D call TRBD2 (5 bases). With 3 bases removed from V and 8 bases from J, the gap between germline ends came to 11 bases. This CDR3 comprises 13 residues. Germline V gives CDR1 SGHTA, CDR2 FQGNSA. Complete variable domain (other parts from reference TRBV7-2 and TRBJ2-1): GAGVSQSPSNKVTEKGKDVELRCDPISGHTALYWYRQSLGQGLEFLIYFQGNSAPDKSGLPSDRFSAERTGGSVSTLTIQRTQQEDSAVYLCASSFIRGDEQFFGPGTRLTVL.

The chain recombines TRBV28 with TRBJ2-1, with 11 bases fitting TRBD2. J gave up 6 bases and V 3 bases, and 7 bases lay outside the gene matches. CDR1 and CDR2 from the germline V gene are MDHEN and SYDVKM. This CDR3 region has 16 residues. The CDR3 DNA reads TGTGCCAGCAGTTTTCTTGTAGCGGGAGGGTTCAATGAGCAGTTCTTC. It translates to CASSFLVAGGFNEQFF.

This clone was recorded a few times. The CDR3 nucleotides read TGTGCCAGCTCACCACCTTTACTAGCGGGAATGCATGAGCAGTTCTTC. Its translation: CASSPPLLAGMHEQFF. The V call is TRBV18, the J call TRBJ2-1, with 10 bases fitting TRBD2. The CDR3 length is 16 residues. In germline, CDR1 is KGHSH, CDR2 LQKENI. Germline trimming cut 0 bases from V and 8 bases from J; bases unmatched to any gene: 7.

The chain combines TRBV2 with TRBJ2-7; D is uncertain. The V gene lost 1 base and the J gene lost 0 bases, with 10 bases spanning the gap. CDR1 is SNHLY, CDR2 FYNNEI, per germline. The CDR3 is made up of 15 amino acids. The CDR3, as DNA: TGTGCCAGCAGTGAAGGGGCAGGTCACTCCTACGAGCAGTACTTC. It codes for CASSEGAGHSYEQYF. Full variable domain (missing parts from reference TRBV2 and TRBJ2-7): EPEVTQTPSHQVTQMGQEVILRCVPISNHLYFYWYRQILGQKVEFLVSFYNNEISEKSEIFDDQFSVERPDGSNFTLKIRSTKLEDSAMYFCASSEGAGHSYEQYFGPGTRLTVT.

There are a few counts of this clone. J is TRBJ1-2 and V is TRBV5-1; D unresolved. V lost 0 bases, J lost 2 bases, and 11 bases lay in between. The CDR3 has 15 amino acids. Per the germline V gene, CDR1 is SGHRS and CDR2 is YFSETQ. CDR3 sequence (DNA): TGCGCCAGCAGCTTGGAAGCGTGGAAAAACTATGGCTACACCTTC. It is translated as CASSLEAWKNYGYTF.

This clone was detected only a few times. The rearrangement uses TRBV29-1 and TRBJ2-1, with 8 nucleotides matching TRBD1. The V segment lost 4 bases and the J segment 4 bases; nucleotides outside the gene matches: 6. The germline V gene encodes CDR1 SQVTM and CDR2 ANQGSEA. The CDR3 is 14 amino acids. The CDR3 coding sequence is TGCAGCGTTGTCGGCAGGGGGCTATACAATGAGCAGTTCTTC. It yields the protein CSVVGRGLYNEQFF.